This T cell receptor (beta chain) was identified in a study of CD8 T cells in Susac syndrome. V was clipped by 3 bases and J by 0 bases, with 20 bases between them. Germline values: CDR1 GTSNPN, CDR2 SVGIG (reference sequence). CDR3 size: 18 residues. From blood CD8+ and CD4+ T cells, TCR beta sequences were generated. Susac syndrome patients met recently defined diagnostic criteria for definite or probable disease. An input of 0.5 to 1 ug of RNA was subjected to reverse transcription using random hexamers. Amplification of the TCR beta CDR3 was carried out by immunoSEQ multiplex PCR, which spanned a total of 54 Vbeta and 13 Jbeta segments. TCRdb fed the immunoSEQ multiplex PCR reads into MiXCR, producing one record per CDR3 protein. The profile shows 140,000 to 150,000 distinct CDR3 sequences, more than 90% of them singletons.

V gene TRBV30 combines with J gene TRBJ1-4, with no clear D. The source material was CD4+ T cells from PBMCs. This TCR was sampled from a human donor with Susac syndrome. CDR3 residues: CAWRPGPRCPATNEKLFF. CDR3 sequence (DNA): TGTGCCTGGAGACCCGGACCACGTTGTCCAGCAACTAATGAAAAACTGTTTTTT.